This T cell receptor beta chain emerged from a study of CXCR3-negative and CXCR3-positive naive CD8 T cells (dated by TCRdb to between 2019 and 2020). Looking at the study overall: Roughly 130 million TRB reads were obtained in total, roughly 1.5 +/- 0.3 million reads per library. Diversity and physicochemical repertoire analyses were performed on about a dozen donors pooled from two independent experiments. The TRBV-TRBJ cluster analysis covered naive subsets from about five donors and memory cells from 3 donors.

On this clonotype: Its cognate antigen has yet to be identified.

Each CD8+ T cell subset was flow-sorted in triplicate, with roughly 330,000 cells per subset placed directly into RLT lysis buffer. To keep memory contaminants out, a stringent definition of naive CD8+ T cells was applied: CD45RO-CCR7+CD27+CD95-. Using standard density gradient centrifugation, peripheral blood mononuclear cells were isolated from buffy coats. A FACSAria III was used to flow-sort naive CXCR3-negative and CXCR3-positive CD8+ T cells. Total RNA was extracted from sorted cells with an RNeasy Mini Kit. Sequencing instrument: NextSeq 550. The Human TCR Profiling Kit (MiLaboratory) was used to prepare UMI-labeled 5' RACE TRB cDNA libraries. cDNA synthesis used the entire amount of extracted RNA, and PCR amplification then used the entire amount of cDNA produced. Libraries were prepared in parallel with an identical number of PCR cycles. Per the original workflow: MIGEC and MiXCR extracted about 50,000 +/- 10,000 unique UMI-labeled TRB cDNA molecules per library, requiring at least two reads per UMI. An average of approximately 40,000 +/- 10,000 functional in-frame TRB CDR3 nucleotide clonotypes without stop codons was found per library. After each sample was downsampled to 5000 UMI-labeled TRB molecules, VDJtools was used to calculate diversity metrics such as normalized Shannon-Wiener and Chao1. VDJtools was used to calculate clonotype-size-weighted physicochemical properties of the central five CDR3 residues, namely interaction energy, strength, volume and Kidera factor 4. The reads were reprocessed in TCRdb, with one entry per CDR3 protein sequence and no accompanying DNA. TCRdb, not the original authors, processed these V and J calls. The sample's own table lists about 130,000 distinct CDR3 sequences. The ten largest clones capture 0.45% to 0.55% of the sample.

The paper's findings and limits, for the study overall: TRB CDR3s from CXCR3-positive naive cells showed higher hydrophobicity (lower Kidera factor 4), lower energy, and higher strength and volume indices than CXCR3-negative naive cells. Because surface CD5, which is linked to self-reactivity in mice, was comparable between the naive subsets, TCR interaction strength was also inferred from the physicochemical properties of TRB CDR3s. Similar TRBV-TRBJ usage was shown by naive CXCR3-negative and CXCR3-positive cells from the same donor, whereas distinct patterns were shown by memory cells. Because CXCR3 expression was partially decreased after cryopreservation, freshly isolated PBMCs were used for most assays. Comparably high repertoire diversity was found in both naive subsets, whereas much lower repertoire diversity was found in memory CD8+ T cells.

Sequenced: naive CXCR3- CD8+ T cells from blood. The sample's cell subset or site label, in plain terms: CD45RO-CCR7+CD27+CD95- naive CD8+ T cells lacking CXCR3 (TNR3-). The TCR sequence derives from a human donor in good health. Some clones in this sample may be carry-over from other donors' samples.

CDR3 loop: CASRLATGSYEQYF. This chain is built from TRBV28 and TRBJ2-7; the D call of TRBD1 rests on TCRdb alone, since no DNA is present to check it. The CDR1 and CDR2 encoded by the germline V gene are MDHEN and SYDVKM. The CDR3, from cysteine to phenylalanine, totals 14 residues. No DNA is given.